The present entry profiles one T cell receptor beta chain with its context. What it recognizes is unknown. The data derive from a study of cytomegalovirus exposure and HLA in healthy donors. Study findings and constraints: As a later analysis revealed, most CMV-associated TCR beta chains appeared HLA-restricted. Cytomegalovirus-associated status was assigned to some 180 TCR beta chains. There were some public TCRs occurring in many donors, but most TCR sequences were rare.

The PCR had 60 Vbeta and 13 Jbeta primers. TCRdb's table, derived via immunoSEQ multiplex PCR, lists solely in-frame clones and lacks some. The sample holds some 180,000 clones, about 80% seen once. The germline CDR1 and CDR2 sequences are MNHEY and SMNVEV (reference sequence). The CDR3 consists of 15 residues. Deletions cut 5 bases from V and 5 bases from J, with 18 bases between. The sample was PBMCs. The chain has TRBV27 and TRBJ2-5, with D tentatively TRBD2 (6 bases). This receptor was identified in a woman between 25 and 40 years old in good health and CMV-seropositive. The CDR3 protein is CASSATRDSGETQYF. The CDR3, as DNA: TGTGCCAGCAGTGCCACCCGGGACTCTGGGGAGACCCAGTACTTC.